This record concerns one T cell receptor (beta chain) sequence. The antigen is undetermined. Combining a sample-barcoded 5' primer with a J-beta primer mix, a second PCR ran for 7 to 11 cycles. TCRdb redid the calling of the 5' RACE reads with MiXCR, one entry per CDR3 protein. The top ten hold around 4% of the sample, which has 1.5 million or so distinct CDR3 sequences, less than 45% seen once. CDR1 is LGHNA and CDR2 is YSLEER in the germline V gene. After removal of 1 base from V and 8 bases from J, the junction contained 14 bases not matched to a gene. The CDR3 is 17 amino acids. This entry comes from a study of blood T cells in healthy people across ages. Study findings and constraints: Researchers judged that diversity estimates from one million T cells fell short of true values. Higher diversity, along with more naive CD4+ cells, distinguished long-lived donors from aged donors. Naive and antigen-experienced cells were not separated, limiting conclusive comparison.

This sequence was found in a woman in her late teens or twenties in good health. This rearrangement joins TRBV4-3 to TRBJ2-1; 7 positions agree with TRBD1. The material sequenced was blood. CDR3 amino acids: CASSQVRKQGSDDEQFF. In DNA form, the CDR3 reads TGCGCCAGCAGCCAAGTCAGGAAACAGGGGTCGGACGATGAGCAGTTCTTC.